This T cell receptor (beta chain) appears in the sequencing data of a study of blood T cell repertoires in COVID-19. Study background: The analysed material was cDNA or gDNA that came from T cells, B-cell-depleted T cells, or PBMCs.

Recruited during active infection, patients (from Seattle) were subsequently followed longitudinally. TCRdb's copy holds only in-frame clones and misses some; the assay was immunoSEQ multiplex PCR. The repertoire includes 40,000 to 50,000 clones, about 87% of them detected once, and less than 2.5% sits in the top ten. Germline V gives CDR1 LNHNV, CDR2 YYDKDF (reference sequence). The CDR3 loop spans 14 amino acids. V gave up 5 bases and J gave up 5 bases, with 10 bases separating them. As concerns this clone: Other DNA sequences within the sample encode an identical CDR3.

The sequenced sample was peripheral blood. The TCR was taken from a woman of 80 years or more with COVID-19, enrolled during active disease. The chain joins TRBV15 to TRBJ1-6, with no clear D. In nucleotides, the CDR3 is TGTGCCACCAGCCGGACTGGGAATAATTCACCCCTCCACTTT. Translating gives CATSRTGNNSPLHF.